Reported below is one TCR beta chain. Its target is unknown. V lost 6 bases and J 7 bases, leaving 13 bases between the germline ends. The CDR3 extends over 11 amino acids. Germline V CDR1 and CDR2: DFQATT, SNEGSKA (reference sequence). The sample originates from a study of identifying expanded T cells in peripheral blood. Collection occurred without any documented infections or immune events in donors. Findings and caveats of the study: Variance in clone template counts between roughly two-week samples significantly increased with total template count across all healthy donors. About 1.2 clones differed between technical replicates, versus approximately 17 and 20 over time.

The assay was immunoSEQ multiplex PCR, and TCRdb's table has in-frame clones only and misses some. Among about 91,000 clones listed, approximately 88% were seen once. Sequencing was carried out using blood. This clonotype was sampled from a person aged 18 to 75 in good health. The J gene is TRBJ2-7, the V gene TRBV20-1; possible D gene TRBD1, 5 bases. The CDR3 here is CSAKGSREQYF. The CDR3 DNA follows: TGCAGTGCAAAGGGGTCGAGGGAGCAGTACTTC.